These T cell receptor beta chains were read from a single sample in a study of shared clonotypes between healthy human individuals. Method: immunoSEQ multiplex PCR; TCRdb's copy keeps in-frame clones and lacks some. The data show 1.4 million to 1.5 million clones, over 95% seen once. Sequencing was performed on naive CD4+ T cells sorted from blood. The receptors derive from a man in his thirties or forties in good health. Each CDR3 is given with its conserved first and last residue. The D gene is left open where the match is weak. Clone size, where shown, is once, few, many, or a class for clones that have expanded.

cdr3_aa: CASKWAGQGNTGELFF; cdr3_nt: TGCGCCAGCAAATGGGCTGGGCAGGGGAACACCGGGGAGCTGTTTTTT; d_call: .; j_call: TRBJ2-2; v_call: TRBV5-1; clone_size: .
cdr3_aa: CASSGLYEQYF; cdr3_nt: TGTGCCAGCAGCGGGTTGTACGAGCAGTACTTC; d_call: .; j_call: TRBJ2-7; v_call: TRBV5-5; clone_size: .
cdr3_aa: CASGLNQRDTQYF; cdr3_nt: TGTGCTAGTGGTTTGAATCAGCGGGATACGCAGTATTTT; d_call: .; j_call: TRBJ2-3; v_call: TRBV12-5; clone_size: .
cdr3_aa: CASSARFLEDEQFF; cdr3_nt: TGTGCCAGCAGCGCCAGATTTTTAGAAGATGAGCAGTTCTTC; d_call: .; j_call: TRBJ2-1; v_call: TRBV5-4; clone_size: .
cdr3_aa: CASSMEGTRIYEQYF; cdr3_nt: TGTGCCAGTAGTATGGAAGGGACTAGAATCTACGAGCAGTACTTC; d_call: TRBD2; j_call: TRBJ2-7; v_call: TRBV19; clone_size: .
cdr3_aa: CASSELIEQFF; cdr3_nt: TGTGCCAGCAGTGAGTTAATTGAGCAGTTCTTC; d_call: .; j_call: TRBJ2-1; v_call: TRBV2; clone_size: .
cdr3_aa: CASSPGTGNTGELFF; cdr3_nt: TGTGCCAGCAGCCCCGGGACAGGGAACACCGGGGAGCTGTTTTTT; d_call: TRBD1; j_call: TRBJ2-2; v_call: TRBV9; clone_size: .
cdr3_aa: CASSHLGAHEQYF; cdr3_nt: TGTGCCAGCAGCCACCTGGGGGCCCACGAGCAGTACTTC; d_call: .; j_call: TRBJ2-7; v_call: TRBV11-2; clone_size: .
cdr3_aa: CASSPGQGETQYF; cdr3_nt: TGTGCCAGCAGCCCGGGACAGGGAGAGACCCAGTACTTC; d_call: TRBD1; j_call: TRBJ2-5; v_call: TRBV11-1; clone_size: .
cdr3_aa: CASSKTGESGEQYF; cdr3_nt: TGTGCCAGTAGCAAAACAGGGGAGAGTGGCGAGCAGTACTTC; d_call: TRBD1; j_call: TRBJ2-7; v_call: TRBV19; clone_size: .
cdr3_aa: CASSIAAGGLNEQFF; cdr3_nt: TGTGCCAGTAGTATAGCAGCGGGAGGCCTCAATGAGCAGTTCTTC; d_call: TRBD2; j_call: TRBJ2-1; v_call: TRBV19; clone_size: .
cdr3_aa: CASSADYRGGELFF; cdr3_nt: TGCGCCAGCAGCGCGGACTACAGGGGAGGGGAGCTGTTTTTT; d_call: .; j_call: TRBJ2-2; v_call: TRBV5-1; clone_size: .
cdr3_aa: CASSPKSNHLSGAGKDGTEAFF; cdr3_nt: TGTGCCAGCTCACCAAAGAGTAACCACCTCAGCGGGGCGGGTAAAGACGGGACTGAAGCTTTCTTT; d_call: .; j_call: TRBJ1-1; v_call: TRBV18; clone_size: .
cdr3_aa: CASSETGTGGQPQHF; cdr3_nt: TGCGCCAGCAGCGAGACCGGGACAGGGGGCCAGCCCCAGCATTTT; d_call: TRBD1; j_call: TRBJ1-5; v_call: TRBV5-1; clone_size: .
cdr3_aa: CASSPHPEIGRTEAFF; cdr3_nt: TGTGCCAGCAGCCCACACCCGGAGATAGGGAGGACTGAAGCTTTCTTT; d_call: .; j_call: TRBJ1-1; v_call: TRBV7-2; clone_size: .
cdr3_aa: CASSWRGSDTQYF; cdr3_nt: TGTGCCAGCAGTTGGAGGGGTTCAGATACGCAGTATTTT; d_call: .; j_call: TRBJ2-3; v_call: TRBV27; clone_size: .
cdr3_aa: CAIRGTGGGDTQYF; cdr3_nt: TGTGCCATCAGGGGGACAGGTGGGGGAGATACGCAGTATTTT; d_call: TRBD1; j_call: TRBJ2-3; v_call: TRBV10-3; clone_size: .
cdr3_aa: CASSPPMTGSSYNEQFF; cdr3_nt: TGTGCCAGCAGTCCCCCCATGACAGGGAGCTCCTACAATGAGCAGTTCTTC; d_call: TRBD1; j_call: TRBJ2-1; v_call: TRBV7-9; clone_size: .
cdr3_aa: CATSRDLPGEVGSYEQYF; cdr3_nt: TGTGCCACCAGCAGAGATCTACCAGGGGAGGTGGGGTCCTACGAGCAGTACTTC; d_call: .; j_call: TRBJ2-7; v_call: TRBV15; clone_size: .
cdr3_aa: CASSQSSGRLETQYF; cdr3_nt: TGCGCCAGCAGTCAATCCTCAGGGAGGTTAGAGACCCAGTACTTC; d_call: .; j_call: TRBJ2-5; v_call: TRBV23-1; clone_size: .
cdr3_aa: CASSLGPSGEQFF; cdr3_nt: TGTGCCAGCAGCCTCGGGCCCTCGGGGGAGCAGTTCTTC; d_call: .; j_call: TRBJ2-1; v_call: TRBV6-4; clone_size: .
cdr3_aa: CASSSAGGAFPYEQYF; cdr3_nt: TGTGCCAGTAGCTCCGCAGGGGGCGCGTTCCCCTACGAGCAGTACTTC; d_call: TRBD1; j_call: TRBJ2-7; v_call: TRBV19; clone_size: once
cdr3_aa: CASSHGALRQNNEKLFF; cdr3_nt: TGCGCCAGCTCCCATGGGGCGTTGAGACAGAACAATGAAAAACTGTTTTTT; d_call: .; j_call: TRBJ1-4; v_call: TRBV4-1; clone_size: once
cdr3_aa: CASSADRVNTIYF; cdr3_nt: TGTGCCAGCAGTGCCGACAGGGTGAACACCATATATTTT; d_call: TRBD1; j_call: TRBJ1-3; v_call: TRBV7-2; clone_size: .
cdr3_aa: CASSLGTPSSGANVLTF; cdr3_nt: TGTGCCAGCAGCTTGGGAACCCCGAGCTCTGGGGCCAACGTCCTGACTTTC; d_call: .; j_call: TRBJ2-6; v_call: TRBV5-4; clone_size: .
cdr3_aa: CASSVVSSSGELFF; cdr3_nt: TGTGCCAGCAGCGTAGTTAGCTCCTCCGGGGAGCTGTTTTTT; d_call: .; j_call: TRBJ2-2; v_call: TRBV9; clone_size: .
cdr3_aa: CASSQGGGNLFF; cdr3_nt: TGCGCCAGCAGCCAAGGGGGAGGTAACTTGTTTTTT; d_call: .; j_call: TRBJ1-4; v_call: TRBV4-1; clone_size: .
cdr3_aa: CASSATGTNYGYTF; cdr3_nt: TGTGCCAGCAGCGCGACAGGAACTAACTATGGCTACACCTTC; d_call: .; j_call: TRBJ1-2; v_call: TRBV5-6; clone_size: once
cdr3_aa: CASSQKTDRGGTGELFF; cdr3_nt: TGTGCCAGCTCACAAAAAACAGACAGGGGTGGCACCGGGGAGCTGTTTTTT; d_call: TRBD1; j_call: TRBJ2-2; v_call: TRBV18; clone_size: .
cdr3_aa: CASSPGHEQYF; cdr3_nt: TGTGCCAGCTCACCCGGACACGAGCAGTACTTC; d_call: .; j_call: TRBJ2-7; v_call: TRBV18; clone_size: .
cdr3_aa: CASGTGGPGGAFF; cdr3_nt: TGCGCCAGCGGAACAGGGGGCCCTGGTGGAGCTTTCTTT; d_call: TRBD1; j_call: TRBJ1-1; v_call: TRBV5-1; clone_size: .
cdr3_aa: CASRAGAGSSYEQYF; cdr3_nt: TGTGCCAGCAGGGCGGGGGCCGGCTCCTCCTACGAGCAGTACTTC; d_call: .; j_call: TRBJ2-7; v_call: TRBV7-9; clone_size: .
cdr3_aa: CASSVLLAGRNEQYF; cdr3_nt: TGTGCCAGCAGCGTCTTACTAGCGGGTCGGAACGAGCAGTACTTC; d_call: TRBD2; j_call: TRBJ2-7; v_call: TRBV7-9; clone_size: .
cdr3_aa: CASSASGGAAKNIQYF; cdr3_nt: TGCGCCAGCAGCGCGTCAGGGGGCGCGGCCAAAAACATTCAGTACTTC; d_call: TRBD1; j_call: TRBJ2-4; v_call: TRBV5-1; clone_size: once
cdr3_aa: CASSVRPGSHYEQYF; cdr3_nt: TGCGCCAGCAGCGTAAGACCGGGTTCCCACTACGAGCAGTACTTC; d_call: .; j_call: TRBJ2-7; v_call: TRBV4-3; clone_size: .